This T cell receptor (beta chain) comes out of a study of T-cell reconstitution after alpha-beta-depleted transplantation in children. This sample's TCRbeta library carried unique molecular identifier barcodes. TCRdb passed the PCR reads through MiXCR, listing each CDR3 protein once. The sample has about 480,000 distinct CDR3 sequences, about an eighth seen once; the top ten hold about 5%. CDR1 is LGHDT, CDR2 YNNKEL, per germline (reference sequence). V was pared by 5 bases and J by 1 base, with 10 bases between. CDR3 length: 14 residues. The material was PBMCs from the stem cell graft donor, obtained from the stem cell graft. This chain connects TRBV3-1 to TRBJ2-3, with D maybe TRBD1 (6 bases). The TCR originated in a human donor who donated a stem cell graft to a child with combined immunodeficiency. The chain's CDR3 is CASSGTWGTDTQYF. CDR3 in DNA: TGTGCCAGCAGCGGGACATGGGGCACAGATACGCAGTATTTT.